This T cell receptor beta chain was captured in a study of OX40 agonist ivuxolimab in advanced cancers. Study summary: Eligibility admitted prior anti-PD-1, anti-PD-L1 or anti-CTLA-4 therapy; around 41% had some. Three patients got partial responses; one had hepatocellular carcinoma and two had cutaneous melanoma.

Trimming cost V 6 bases and J 4 bases, with 18 bases left between them. The CDR3 loop spans 15 amino acids. Germline V lookup: CDR1 SEHNR, CDR2 FQNEAQ (reference sequence). Profiling relied on immunoSEQ multiplex PCR, and the TCRdb table lists in-frame clones only, not all of them. There are about 90,000 clones in the sample; roughly 85% occur only once, and over 1.2% lies in the top ten. As for this clone: Antigen unknown.

Findings and caveats of the study: Expanded clones tended on average to be more numerous among CD8+ T cells than CD4+.

This material consisted of CD4+ or CD8+ T cells sorted from blood, taken in a trial of the OX40 agonist ivuxolimab. The genes are TRBV7-9 and TRBJ2-5; maybe TRBD1 (6 bases). The sequence came from an adult with an advanced solid tumor such as melanoma, head and neck, liver or kidney cancer. CDR3: CASRLTGIGRETQYF. The CDR3 coding sequence is TGTGCCAGCAGACTAACAGGGATTGGGCGAGAGACCCAGTACTTC.